The table lists the clone carrying this T cell receptor beta chain with many counts. MiXCR, applied by TCRdb to the 5' RACE reads, yields one record per CDR3 protein. The sample shows 55,000 to 80,000 distinct CDR3 sequences, about an eighth of them seen only once. This record comes from a study of early T cells in non-severe SARS-CoV-2 infection. Germline CDR1 SNHLY, CDR2 FYNNEI. V lost 3 bases to trimming and J lost 7 bases; unmatched junction nucleotides: 9. This CDR3 comprises 16 residues. The source of this sequence is an adult who was a healthcare worker with PCR-confirmed SARS-CoV-2 infection or an uninfected control (not recorded which). V is TRBV2 and J is TRBJ2-7, with TRBD2 matching over 13 bases. This specimen was whole blood, taken at baseline. CDR3 region: CASSDRGLAGRLEQYF. DNA of the CDR3: TGTGCCAGCAGTGATCGGGGACTAGCGGGGCGACTTGAGCAGTACTTC.